The source of this TCR beta chain is a study of shared clonotypes between healthy human individuals (dated by TCRdb to 2020 to 2022). Study-wide context: The cohort comprised a couple of women and three men aged 18 to 49 years. For each donor, CD4 naive and CD4 memory were each run on three plates, CD8 naive on two plates, and CD8 memory on one plate. To estimate repertoire size and how much clonotype sharing occurs between individuals, the study deeply sequenced the blood TCR repertoires of 4 to 6 healthy adults. Libraries were prepared and TCR repertoires were sequenced by different laboratories using diverse techniques, in order to increase sequencing depth and limit assay-specific biases. Leukapheresis yielded between about 0.85 and 9.5 billion PBMCs per donor.

The donors were healthy, HIV-negative adults with no recently reported acute infections or vaccinations. Only Caucasian adults living in Nashville, Tennessee, USA were represented among the donors. Magnetic negative selection was used to enrich CD4+ T cells, after which naive cells were positively selected on CD45RA and the negative fraction became the memory subset. After blood collection by leukapheresis, PBMCs were isolated using Ficoll-Histopaque density gradient centrifugation and then cryopreserved in the vapor phase of liquid nitrogen. Purity and quantity of every magnetically sorted T cell population were checked by analytical flow cytometry. Each sorted fraction had its genomic DNA isolated and then quantified by UV absorbance on a Nanodrop 2000c. A remark on this clone: Its antigen is not yet known. No much larger clone exists at a distance of one base, and base qualities are not known.

The CDR3 sequence holds 14 residues, the cysteine and phenylalanine included. Here the CDR3 DNA is all that survives: 42 bases in frame from base 1. For this chain, trimming is 5 bases at the V end and 6 bases at the J end, and the number of junction bases without a gene match is 8. The germline V gene (reference sequence) sets CDR1 to LNHDA and CDR2 to SQIVND. What the study reported, not specific to this receptor: Only blood was sampled, and tissue TCR repertoires likely differ from those in blood. Because the study included a small number of donors, the genetic and exposure-history diversity represented was limited. Naive subsets generally had larger estimated clonotype richness than memory subsets did. When several donors were compared, the shared fraction of clonotypes was about 5% for naive CD4, about 4% for naive CD8, more than 2% for memory CD4, and roughly 0.4% for memory CD8. Clonotypes shared by all four sorted-subset donors showed higher generation probabilities than non-shared clonotypes. Based on pairwise subsampling, the degree of clonotype sharing among donors was expected to be affected by sequencing depth. Rarefaction of sorted-subset datasets indicated incomplete sequencing despite the large sequencing depth.

Using the deep immunoSEQ assay, multiplex PCR amplified TCR CDR3 regions from genomic DNA. For each cell subset, the extracted genomic DNA was distributed evenly across all wells of several immunoSEQ 96-well plates, and each plate served as one replicate. Each replicate PCR for sorted subsets received about 0.2 ug genomic DNA, equal to about 29,000 T cell genomes. Purified libraries were measured with a Qubit 3.0 fluorometer, size-checked on a Bioanalyzer 2100, and measured again with the KAPA Library Quantification kit. Every immunoSEQ 96-well plate was sequenced on a dedicated single-read 150-cycle Illumina NextSeq 550 flow cell. On the authors' methods: Because only junctional sequences without quality scores were contained in the immunoSEQ output, filtering matching that applied to full-length reads could not be performed. Sequences were annotated with PyIR, a Python wrapper for IgBLAST v1.9, and V/J genes and CDR3 were assigned using IMGT germline references. Reads were filtered out if the reads had weak V/J assignments (E-value above 1e-6), no CDR3, stop codons, out-of-frame junctions, or ambiguous translated residues. A V3J clonotype was defined by an identical inferred V gene, J gene, and CDR3 amino acid sequence. To compute the percentage overlap between repertoires, the number of shared unique clonotypes was divided by the size of the smaller repertoire. Three approaches were used to assess repertoire richness: RTK rarefaction, the Chao1 estimator, and Recon v2.1 estimates of unobserved clonotypes. Generation probabilities for all TCRbeta clonotypes obtained by the gDNA method from a handful of donors were computed using OLGA. TCRdb obtained this table from immuneACCESS and retained in-frame rearrangements with V and J assigned. These tables miss some clones; where compared with another copy, unresolved V genes account for less than half of the shortfall, and the remainder is unexplained. The D gene and trimming were derived from the DNA, and the V and J assignments and clone size from that table. The sample table holds some 2 million clones, of which 90% to 95% were seen once. Of the sample, roughly 0.13% is held by the ten largest clones.

Recombination linked TRBV19 to TRBJ1-2, and TRBD1 aligns with 8 junction nucleotides. The source of this sequence is a man between 18 and 29 years old in good health. Sequencing was performed on naive CD4+ T cells sorted from blood. The sample's cell subset or site, from its label and the paper: CD45RA+ positively selected. The sequenced DNA is TGTGCCAGTAGTCCCGGGACAGGTTTTGATGGCTACACCTTC. Translation gives CASSPGTGFDGYTF. The CDR3, completed at both ends by the reference TRBV19 and TRBJ1-2 genes, gives the full variable domain DGGITQSPKYLFRKEGQNVTLSCEQNLNHDAMYWYRQDPGQGLRLIYYSQIVNDFQKGDIAEGYSVSREKKESFPLTVTSAQKNPTAFYLCASSPGTGFDGYTFGSGTRLTVV.